This T cell receptor beta chain was recovered during a study of early T cells in non-severe SARS-CoV-2 infection. The overall study: Bulk RNA isolated from unsorted whole blood underwent sequencing; chains were not paired.

Individual cDNA molecules received unique molecular identifiers. TCRdb fed the 5' RACE reads into MiXCR, producing one record per CDR3 protein. The sample holds about 49,000 distinct CDR3 sequences, about 11% seen once. After removal of 6 bases from V and 6 bases from J, the junction contained 11 bases not matched to a gene. Germline V gene sequence: CDR1 MDHEN, CDR2 SYDVKM. CDR3 length: 15 amino acids. This clonotype was observed a few times. The antigen is unknown. General study points: Anti-spike CD8 responses were favored by VDJdb matching, which missed private and CD4 specificities.

The sample was whole blood. The genes are TRBV28 and TRBJ2-3; 8 bases align to TRBD1. This TCR was recovered from an adult who was a healthcare worker with PCR-confirmed SARS-CoV-2 infection or an uninfected control (not recorded which). The CDR3 nucleotides read TGTGCCAGCAGGCCCTATGGACAGGGCGGTGATACGCAGTATTTT. This sequence encodes CASRPYGQGGDTQYF.